This TCR beta chain was sequenced in a study of blood T cell repertoires in COVID-19 (dated by TCRdb to 2020 to 2022). About the study as a whole: The collaborator samples originated in the United States, Italy and Spain and spanned the acute and convalescent phases of COVID-19. The prospective study material was composed of cDNA or gDNA derived from T cells, B-cell-depleted T cells, or PBMCs. Subjects who had been exposed to COVID-19, were actively infected with it, or had recovered from it provided the deeply sampled blood TCRbeta repertoires that made up the dataset. The repertoires were made available in a free public database intended to serve as a resource for research on the immune response to SARS-CoV-2. Samples were obtained from the ongoing ImmuneRACE study (first 160 participants) and from approximately 1,200 subjects provided by 6 global collaborators. A de-identified subject ID, COVID-19 status, age in years and sex were almost always included in the sample metadata. Where HLA class I and class II types were available, the types were taken from metadata supplied by the sample provider, not from assay-based typing. Overall results and qualifications from the work: Clinical and demographic metadata were provided uncurated, with the amount varying by source and participant.

The immunoSEQ Assay, a bias-controlled multiplex PCR, was used to amplify TCRbeta CDR3 regions from genomic DNA. Processing in the source paper ran as follows. Nucleated cell counts per sample were estimated from amplification of reference gene primers within the assay. Sequence reads were collapsed and filtered to measure the absolute abundance of every unique TCRbeta CDR3 rearrangement. Productive Simpson clonality was computed per sample as the square root of Simpson's diversity index over productive rearrangements. TCRdb stores this immuneACCESS table with in-frame sequences only. Part of the clones is absent; in the studies checked, under half of the shortfall reflects unresolved V genes, and no reason is known for the rest. V and J calls plus clone size are reproduced from that table; the DNA served to infer D and trimming. The sample yields a few hundred thousand clones; roughly 80% were counted once. The leading ten clones occupy approximately 5% of the sample.

Its CDR3 holds 15 amino acids, cysteine through phenylalanine. CDR3 DNA only is kept here, 45 bases in frame from base 1. The germline V gene encodes CDR1 KGHSH and CDR2 LQKENI. After removal of 3 bases from V and 7 bases from J, the junction retains 11 bases not matched to a gene. Each collaborating institution followed its own protocols to collect whole blood in K2EDTA tubes. For TCRbeta analysis, collaborators shipped samples in one of three forms: frozen whole blood, isolated PBMCs, or DNA extracted from either of those sample types. This clone was counted a few times. Its antigen is currently not known. The sample holds no much larger clone one base away, and base qualities are not on file.

Recombination linked TRBV18 to TRBJ2-7, with 8 junctional bases fitting TRBD2. The clonotype was recovered from a human donor in a cohort sampled during active COVID-19. The sample comprised peripheral blood. The sequence in DNA is TGTGCCAGCTCACCGCGCCGGGAGGGCTCGGGTGAGCAGTACTTC. This sequence encodes CASSPRREGSGEQYF.